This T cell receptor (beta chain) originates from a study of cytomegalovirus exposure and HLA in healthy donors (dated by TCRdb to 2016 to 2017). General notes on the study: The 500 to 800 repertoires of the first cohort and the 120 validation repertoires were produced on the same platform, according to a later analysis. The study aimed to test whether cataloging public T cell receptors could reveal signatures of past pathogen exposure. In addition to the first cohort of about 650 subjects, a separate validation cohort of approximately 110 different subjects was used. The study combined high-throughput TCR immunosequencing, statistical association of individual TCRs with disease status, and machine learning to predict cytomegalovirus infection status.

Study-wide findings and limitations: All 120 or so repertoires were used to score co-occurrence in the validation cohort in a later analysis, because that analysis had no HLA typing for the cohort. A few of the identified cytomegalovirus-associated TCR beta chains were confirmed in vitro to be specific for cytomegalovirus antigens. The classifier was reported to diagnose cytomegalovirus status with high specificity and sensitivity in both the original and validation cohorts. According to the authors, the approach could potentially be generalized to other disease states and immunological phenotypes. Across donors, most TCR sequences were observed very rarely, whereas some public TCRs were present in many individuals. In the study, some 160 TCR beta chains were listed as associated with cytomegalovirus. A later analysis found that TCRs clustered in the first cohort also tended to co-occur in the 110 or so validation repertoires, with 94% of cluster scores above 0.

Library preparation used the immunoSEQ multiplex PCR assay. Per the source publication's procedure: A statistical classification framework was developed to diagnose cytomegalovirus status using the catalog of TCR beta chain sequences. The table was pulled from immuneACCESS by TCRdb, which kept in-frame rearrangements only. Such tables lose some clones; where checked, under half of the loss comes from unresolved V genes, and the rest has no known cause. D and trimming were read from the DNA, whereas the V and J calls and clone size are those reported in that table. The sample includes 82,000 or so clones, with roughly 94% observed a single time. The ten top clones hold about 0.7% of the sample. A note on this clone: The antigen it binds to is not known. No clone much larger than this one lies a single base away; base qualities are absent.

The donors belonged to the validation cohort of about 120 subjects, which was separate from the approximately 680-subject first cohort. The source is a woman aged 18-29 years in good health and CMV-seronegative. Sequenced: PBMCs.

The DNA reads TGTGCCAGCAGGAGAAATGGACAGGGAGGCTACGAGCAGTACTTC. The translation is CASRRNGQGGYEQYF. The V and J genes are TRBV6-5 and TRBJ2-7; TRBD1 fits 8 bases in the junction. In the germline V gene, CDR1 corresponds to MNHEY and CDR2 to SVGAGI. The CDR3 contains 15 residues, cysteine and phenylalanine counted. Only the CDR3 part of the read is kept: 45 bases, read in frame from the first base. V loses 6 bases at its end and J loses 3 bases; junction bases beyond the gene matches: 10.